These T cell receptor beta chains were read from a single sample in a study of post-analysis software for immune sequencing data. TCRdb called the PCR reads again in MiXCR, with one record for every CDR3 protein. Of hundreds of thousands of distinct CDR3 sequences detected, less than 40% appear once; the ten largest clones hold 13%. Sequencing used blood. These receptors originate from a girl aged 5-17 years with multiple sclerosis. The CDR3 runs from the conserved cysteine through the conserved F or W. A D gene is named only where the DNA matches it firmly. Clone size is shown for a subset of rows, as once, few, many or a class of expanded clone.

j_call v_call clone_size d_call cdr3_aa cdr3_nt
TRBJ1-2 TRBV9 NA NA CASSAGTPLLYGYTF TGTGCCAGCAGCGCCGGGACACCACTCCTCTATGGCTACACCTTC
TRBJ1-2 TRBV6-5 NA NA CASTAGNGGYTF TGTGCCAGCACTGCGGGGAACGGTGGCTACACCTTC
TRBJ2-7 TRBV5-8 NA TRBD2 CASSFRSVSGGYEQYF TGTGCCAGCAGCTTCCGGAGTGTTAGCGGGGGGTACGAGCAGTACTTC
TRBJ2-6 TRBV29-1 few NA CSVKDGVGGANVLTF TGCAGCGTTAAGGACGGAGTAGGGGGGGCCAACGTCCTGACTTTC
TRBJ2-1 TRBV29-1 NA NA CSVENPTRVYDEQFF TGCAGCGTTGAAAACCCGACCAGGGTATACGATGAGCAGTTCTTC
TRBJ2-7 TRBV20-1 NA TRBD1 CSAPDRQGISYEQYF TGCAGTGCACCAGACCGACAGGGGATCTCCTACGAGCAGTACTTC
TRBJ2-5 TRBV5-1 NA NA CASSLAQRDPETQYF TGCGCCAGCAGCTTGGCCCAGAGGGACCCAGAGACCCAGTACTTC
TRBJ2-1 TRBV29-1 NA NA CSLKDRSYNEQFF TGCAGCTTAAAAGACAGGTCCTACAATGAGCAGTTCTTC
TRBJ2-7 TRBV7-2 few NA CASSFLTQNYEQYF TGTGCCAGCAGCTTCCTGACACAGAACTACGAGCAGTACTTC
TRBJ2-1 TRBV5-6 few NA CASTDGGYHEQFF TGTGCCAGCACCGATGGGGGTTATCATGAGCAGTTCTTC
TRBJ2-7 TRBV14 NA NA CASSLGQPKSPHYEQYF TGTGCCAGCAGCCTCGGACAGCCTAAATCTCCCCACTACGAGCAGTACTTC
TRBJ2-3 TRBV7-3 NA NA CASSFWGETSTDTQYF TGTGCCAGCAGCTTTTGGGGGGAAACTAGCACAGATACGCAGTATTTT
TRBJ2-6 TRBV5-1 NA NA CASSLPEDSGANVLTF TGCGCCAGCAGCTTGCCAGAAGACTCTGGGGCCAACGTCCTGACTTTC
TRBJ2-1 TRBV7-9 few TRBD1 CASSSVSGTGTYNEQFF TGTGCCAGCAGCTCTGTATCCGGGACAGGAACCTACAATGAGCAGTTCTTC
TRBJ2-7 TRBV15 NA TRBD1 CATSTHRTGWGEQYF TGTGCCACCAGCACCCACAGGACAGGGTGGGGCGAGCAGTACTTC
TRBJ1-1 TRBV6-5 NA NA CASTRGKGGTEAFF TGTGCCAGCACCCGGGGTAAGGGTGGGACTGAAGCTTTCTTT
TRBJ1-2 TRBV14 NA NA CASSPGQGPYGYTF TGTGCCAGCAGCCCAGGGCAGGGCCCCTATGGCTACACCTTC
TRBJ2-7 TRBV4-1 NA NA CASSQEGTSPYEQYF TGCGCCAGCAGCCAAGAGGGAACTTCGCCCTACGAGCAGTACTTC
TRBJ2-5 TRBV27 few NA CASSLASPQETQYF TGTGCCAGCAGTTTAGCGAGTCCTCAAGAGACCCAGTACTTC
TRBJ2-1 TRBV7-2 NA TRBD1 CASSPQWGQGYNEQFF TGTGCCAGCAGCCCACAATGGGGACAGGGTTACAATGAGCAGTTCTTC
TRBJ2-7 TRBV5-1 NA NA CASSVNTGPSYEQYF TGCGCCAGCAGCGTGAATACCGGGCCCTCCTACGAGCAGTACTTC
TRBJ2-2 TRBV24-1 NA TRBD2 CATSDARTSGGNTGELFF TGTGCCACCAGTGACGCTCGGACTAGCGGGGGGAACACCGGGGAGCTGTTTTTT
TRBJ1-2 TRBV12-3/TRBV12-4 NA TRBD1 CASRQGAGYGYTF TGTGCCAGCCGGCAGGGGGCTGGGTATGGCTACACCTTC
TRBJ1-5 TRBV6-2/TRBV6-3 NA NA CASSYPDQPQHF TGTGCCAGCAGTTATCCCGATCAGCCCCAGCATTTT
TRBJ2-3 TRBV11-2 NA NA CASSLAGQGRWSTDTQYF TGTGCCAGCAGCTTAGCGGGCCAGGGGAGATGGAGCACAGATACGCAGTATTTT
TRBJ2-3 TRBV20-1 few NA CSARDFFEGGLDTQYF TGCAGTGCTAGAGATTTTTTCGAGGGGGGCCTGGATACGCAGTATTTT
TRBJ2-7 TRBV27 NA NA CASSFRTSYEQYF TGTGCCAGCAGTTTTCGGACGTCCTACGAGCAGTACTTC
TRBJ2-3 TRBV11-1 few NA CASSLRGDSTDTQYF TGTGCCAGCAGCCTGAGGGGGGATAGCACAGATACGCAGTATTTT
TRBJ2-1 TRBV2 NA NA CASSEGKSNRNEQFF TGTGCCAGCAGTGAAGGGAAATCCAATCGGAATGAGCAGTTCTTC